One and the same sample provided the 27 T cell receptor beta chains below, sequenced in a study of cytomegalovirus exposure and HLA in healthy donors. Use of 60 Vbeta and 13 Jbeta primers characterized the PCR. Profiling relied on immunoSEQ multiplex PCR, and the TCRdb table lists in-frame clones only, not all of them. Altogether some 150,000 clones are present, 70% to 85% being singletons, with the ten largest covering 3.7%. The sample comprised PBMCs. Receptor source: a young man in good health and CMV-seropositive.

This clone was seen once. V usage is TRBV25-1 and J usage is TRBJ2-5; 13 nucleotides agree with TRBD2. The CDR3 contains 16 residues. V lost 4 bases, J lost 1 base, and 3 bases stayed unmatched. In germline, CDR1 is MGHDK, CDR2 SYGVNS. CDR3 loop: CASSVGTSGAQETQYF. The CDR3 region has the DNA TGTGCCAGCAGTGTAGGGACTAGCGGGGCCCAAGAGACCCAGTACTTC.

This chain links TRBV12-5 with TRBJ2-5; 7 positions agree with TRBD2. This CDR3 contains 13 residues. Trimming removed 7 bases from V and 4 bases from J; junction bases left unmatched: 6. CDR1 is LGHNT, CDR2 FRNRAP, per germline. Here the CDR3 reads CASVGGGGETQYF. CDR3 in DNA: TGTGCTAGTGTTGGGGGGGGTGGAGAGACCCAGTACTTC.

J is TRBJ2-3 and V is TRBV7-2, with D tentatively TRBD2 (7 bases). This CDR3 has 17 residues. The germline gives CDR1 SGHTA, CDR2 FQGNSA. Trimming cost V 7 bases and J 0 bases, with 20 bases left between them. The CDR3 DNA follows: TGTGCCAGCACCTTCGGTGACGGGGGGACAAGCACAGATACGCAGTATTTT. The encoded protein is CASTFGDGGTSTDTQYF.

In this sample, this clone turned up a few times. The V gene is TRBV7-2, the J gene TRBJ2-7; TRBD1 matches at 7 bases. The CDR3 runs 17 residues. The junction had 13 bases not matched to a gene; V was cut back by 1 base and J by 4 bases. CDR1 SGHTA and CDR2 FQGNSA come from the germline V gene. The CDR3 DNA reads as TGTGCCAGCAGCTTAGAAGGTCGTGCTACAGGGGATTACGAGCAGTACTTC. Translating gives CASSLEGRATGDYEQYF.

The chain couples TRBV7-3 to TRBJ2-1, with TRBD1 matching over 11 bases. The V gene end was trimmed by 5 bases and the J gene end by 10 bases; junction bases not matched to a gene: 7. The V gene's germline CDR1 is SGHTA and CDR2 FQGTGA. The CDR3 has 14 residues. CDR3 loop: CASSRGQGVGEQFF. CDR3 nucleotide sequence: TGTGCCAGCAGCCGGGGACAGGGGGTGGGCGAGCAGTTCTTC.

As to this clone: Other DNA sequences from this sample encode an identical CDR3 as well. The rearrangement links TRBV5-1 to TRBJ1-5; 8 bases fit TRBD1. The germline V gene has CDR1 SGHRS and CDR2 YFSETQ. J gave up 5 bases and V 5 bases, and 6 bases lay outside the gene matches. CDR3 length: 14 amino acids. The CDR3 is CASSLDRGDQPQHF. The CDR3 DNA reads TGCGCCAGCAGTCTAGACAGGGGCGATCAGCCCCAGCATTTT.

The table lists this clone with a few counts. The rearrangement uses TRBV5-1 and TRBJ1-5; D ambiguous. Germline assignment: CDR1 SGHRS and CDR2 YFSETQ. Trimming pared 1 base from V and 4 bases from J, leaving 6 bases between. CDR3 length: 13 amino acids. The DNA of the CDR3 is TGCGCCAGCAGCTTGTCGAGTAATCAGCCCCAGCATTTT. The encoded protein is CASSLSSNQPQHF.

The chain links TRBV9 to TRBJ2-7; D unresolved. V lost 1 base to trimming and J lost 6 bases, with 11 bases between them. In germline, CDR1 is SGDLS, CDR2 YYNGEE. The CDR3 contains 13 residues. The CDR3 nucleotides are TGTGCCAGCAGCGTATCTTACCCCGGCGAGCAGTACTTC. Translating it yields CASSVSYPGEQYF.

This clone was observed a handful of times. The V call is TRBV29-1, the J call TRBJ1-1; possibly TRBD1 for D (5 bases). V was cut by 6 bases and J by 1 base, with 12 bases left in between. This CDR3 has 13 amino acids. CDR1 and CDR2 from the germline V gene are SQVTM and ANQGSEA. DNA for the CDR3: TGCAGCGTACAAGACGGACAGAACACTGAAGCTTTCTTT. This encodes CSVQDGQNTEAFF.

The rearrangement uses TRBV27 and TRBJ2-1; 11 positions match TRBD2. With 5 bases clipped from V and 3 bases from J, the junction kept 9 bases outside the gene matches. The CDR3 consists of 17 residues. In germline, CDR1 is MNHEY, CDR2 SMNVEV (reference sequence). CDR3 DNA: TGTGCCAGCAGTGCCCGGTCTAGCGGGGGGTACTACAATGAGCAGTTCTTC. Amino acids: CASSARSSGGYYNEQFF.

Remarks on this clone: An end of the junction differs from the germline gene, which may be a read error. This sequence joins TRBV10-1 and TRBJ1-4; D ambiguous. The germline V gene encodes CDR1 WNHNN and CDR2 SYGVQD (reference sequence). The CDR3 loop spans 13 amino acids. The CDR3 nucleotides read TGCGCCAGCAGTGAGTCGAGGGTCAGCACCGGGGTTTTT. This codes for CASSESRVSTGVF.

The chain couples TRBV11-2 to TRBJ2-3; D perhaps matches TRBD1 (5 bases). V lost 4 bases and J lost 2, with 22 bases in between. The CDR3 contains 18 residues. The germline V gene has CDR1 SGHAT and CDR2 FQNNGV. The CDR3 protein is CASSSDPTAPSPTDTQYF. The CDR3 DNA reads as TGTGCCAGCAGCTCCGACCCGACAGCTCCTTCCCCCACAGATACGCAGTATTTT.

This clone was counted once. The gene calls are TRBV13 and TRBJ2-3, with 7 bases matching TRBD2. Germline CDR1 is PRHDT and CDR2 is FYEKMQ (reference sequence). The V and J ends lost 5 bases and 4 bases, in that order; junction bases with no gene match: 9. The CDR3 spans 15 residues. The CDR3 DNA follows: TGTGCCAGCAGCCCCCAGGGCGGGGGAGCAGATACGCAGTATTTT. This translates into CASSPQGGGADTQYF.

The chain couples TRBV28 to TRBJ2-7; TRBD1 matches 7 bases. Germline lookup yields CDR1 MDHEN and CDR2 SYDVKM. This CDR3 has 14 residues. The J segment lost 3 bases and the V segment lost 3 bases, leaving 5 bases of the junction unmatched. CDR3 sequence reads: CASSFPRQGYEQYF. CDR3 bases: TGTGCCAGCAGTTTCCCCCGACAGGGCTACGAGCAGTACTTC.

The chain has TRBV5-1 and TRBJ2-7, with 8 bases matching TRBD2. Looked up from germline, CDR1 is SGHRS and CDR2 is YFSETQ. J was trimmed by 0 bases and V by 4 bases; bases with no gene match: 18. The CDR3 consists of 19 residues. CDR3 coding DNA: TGCGCCAGCAGCCCATGGATAGGCATAGCGGGGATCAGCTCCTACGAGCAGTACTTC. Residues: CASSPWIGIAGISSYEQYF.

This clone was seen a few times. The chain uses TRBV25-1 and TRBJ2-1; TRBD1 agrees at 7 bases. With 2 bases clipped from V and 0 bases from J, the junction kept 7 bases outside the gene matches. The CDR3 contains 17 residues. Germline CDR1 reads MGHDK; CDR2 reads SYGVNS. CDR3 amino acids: CASSEQDRVSSYNEQFF. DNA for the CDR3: TGTGCCAGCAGTGAACAAGACAGGGTAAGCTCCTACAATGAGCAGTTCTTC.

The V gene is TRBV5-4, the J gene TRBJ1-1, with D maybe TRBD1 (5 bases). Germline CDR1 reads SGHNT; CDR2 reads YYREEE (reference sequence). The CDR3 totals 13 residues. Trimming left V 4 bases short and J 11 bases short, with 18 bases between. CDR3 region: CASSPSGGLRAFF. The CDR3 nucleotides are TGTGCCAGCAGCCCTAGCGGGGGACTCCGGGCTTTCTTT.

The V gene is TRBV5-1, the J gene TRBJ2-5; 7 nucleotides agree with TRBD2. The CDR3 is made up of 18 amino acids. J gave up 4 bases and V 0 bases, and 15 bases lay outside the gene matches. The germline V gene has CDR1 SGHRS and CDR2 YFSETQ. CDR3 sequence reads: CASSLVLPQGGQRETQYF. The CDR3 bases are TGCGCCAGCAGCTTGGTCCTCCCTCAGGGAGGGCAGAGAGAGACCCAGTACTTC.

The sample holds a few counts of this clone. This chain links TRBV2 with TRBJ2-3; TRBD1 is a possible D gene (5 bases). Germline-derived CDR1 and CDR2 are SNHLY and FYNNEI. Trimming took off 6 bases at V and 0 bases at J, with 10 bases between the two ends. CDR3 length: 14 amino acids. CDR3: CASRNGASTDTQYF. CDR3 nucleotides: TGTGCCAGCAGGAATGGGGCTAGCACAGATACGCAGTATTTT.

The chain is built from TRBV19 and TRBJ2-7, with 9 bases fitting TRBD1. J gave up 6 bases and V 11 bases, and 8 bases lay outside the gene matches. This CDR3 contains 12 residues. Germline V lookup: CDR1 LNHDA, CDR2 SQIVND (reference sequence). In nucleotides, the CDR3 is TGTGCCGCCGGGACAGGGACGCCCGAGCAGTACTTC. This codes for CAAGTGTPEQYF.

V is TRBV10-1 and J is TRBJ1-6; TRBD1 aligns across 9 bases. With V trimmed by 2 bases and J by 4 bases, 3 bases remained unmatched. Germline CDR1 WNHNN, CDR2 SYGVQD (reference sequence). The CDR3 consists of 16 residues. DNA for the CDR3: TGCGCCAGCAGTGAGAGACAGGGGGTGTATAATTCACCCCTCCACTTT. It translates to CASSERQGVYNSPLHF.

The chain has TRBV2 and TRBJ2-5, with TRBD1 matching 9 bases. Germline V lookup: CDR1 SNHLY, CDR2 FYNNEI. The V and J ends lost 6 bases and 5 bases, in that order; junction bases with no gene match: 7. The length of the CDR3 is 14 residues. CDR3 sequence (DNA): TGTGCCAGCAGGGCACAGGGGGCGGTGGAGACCCAGTACTTC. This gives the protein CASRAQGAVETQYF.

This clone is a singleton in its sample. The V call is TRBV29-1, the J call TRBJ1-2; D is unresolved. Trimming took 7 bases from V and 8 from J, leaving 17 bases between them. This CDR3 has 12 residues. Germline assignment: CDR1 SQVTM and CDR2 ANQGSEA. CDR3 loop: CSADTDSRGYTF. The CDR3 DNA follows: TGCAGCGCTGACACAGATTCTCGAGGCTACACCTTC.

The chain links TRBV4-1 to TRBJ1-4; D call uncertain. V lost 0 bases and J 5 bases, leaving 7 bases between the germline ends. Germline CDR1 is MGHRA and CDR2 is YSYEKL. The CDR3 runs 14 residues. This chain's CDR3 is CASSQDPENEKLFF. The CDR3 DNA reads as TGCGCCAGCAGCCAAGATCCGGAGAATGAAAAACTGTTTTTT.

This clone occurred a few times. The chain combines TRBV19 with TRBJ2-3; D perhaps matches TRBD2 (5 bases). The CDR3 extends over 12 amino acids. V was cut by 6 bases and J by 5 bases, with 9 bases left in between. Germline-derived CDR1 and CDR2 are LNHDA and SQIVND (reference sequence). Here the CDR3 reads CASSPREDTQYF. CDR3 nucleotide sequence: TGTGCCAGTAGCCCCCGGGAAGATACGCAGTATTTT.

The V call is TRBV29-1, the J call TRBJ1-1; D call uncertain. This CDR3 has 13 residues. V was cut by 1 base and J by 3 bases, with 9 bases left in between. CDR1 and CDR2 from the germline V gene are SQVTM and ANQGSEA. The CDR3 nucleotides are TGCAGCGTTGAAGGCAGCGGCTACACTGAAGCTTTCTTT. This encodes CSVEGSGYTEAFF.

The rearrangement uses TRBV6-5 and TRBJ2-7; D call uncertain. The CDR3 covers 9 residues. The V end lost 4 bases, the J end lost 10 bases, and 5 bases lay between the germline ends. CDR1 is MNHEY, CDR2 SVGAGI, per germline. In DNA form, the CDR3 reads TGTGCCAGCAGTTCCTTCCAGTACTTC. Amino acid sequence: CASSSFQYF.